This entry concerns a single T cell receptor (beta chain). Germline lookup yields CDR1 MDHEN and CDR2 SYDVKM. The V and J ends lost 6 bases and 1 base, in that order; junction bases with no gene match: 4. The CDR3 is made up of 15 amino acids. This sample was taken from a study of blood T cell repertoires in COVID-19. Study overall: T cells, B-cell-depleted T cells, or PBMCs provided the cDNA or gDNA that served as material.

In the source study's methods: Amplifying reference gene primers gave estimates of nucleated cell counts. The protocol was immunoSEQ multiplex PCR, while the TCRdb copy is restricted to in-frame clones and leaves out a portion. Clone size and V and J calls were adopted from that table, with D and trimming inferred from the DNA. The data hold hundreds of thousands of clones, with 79% observed a single time. The sequence derives from a woman aged 35 to 49 with active or convalescent COVID-19. Sequences were obtained from peripheral blood. The J gene is TRBJ1-5, the V gene TRBV28, with 9 bases lining up with TRBD1. The CDR3 reads CASRQGAPSNQPQHF. CDR3 DNA: TGTGCCAGCAGACAGGGGGCGCCGAGCAATCAGCCCCAGCATTTT.